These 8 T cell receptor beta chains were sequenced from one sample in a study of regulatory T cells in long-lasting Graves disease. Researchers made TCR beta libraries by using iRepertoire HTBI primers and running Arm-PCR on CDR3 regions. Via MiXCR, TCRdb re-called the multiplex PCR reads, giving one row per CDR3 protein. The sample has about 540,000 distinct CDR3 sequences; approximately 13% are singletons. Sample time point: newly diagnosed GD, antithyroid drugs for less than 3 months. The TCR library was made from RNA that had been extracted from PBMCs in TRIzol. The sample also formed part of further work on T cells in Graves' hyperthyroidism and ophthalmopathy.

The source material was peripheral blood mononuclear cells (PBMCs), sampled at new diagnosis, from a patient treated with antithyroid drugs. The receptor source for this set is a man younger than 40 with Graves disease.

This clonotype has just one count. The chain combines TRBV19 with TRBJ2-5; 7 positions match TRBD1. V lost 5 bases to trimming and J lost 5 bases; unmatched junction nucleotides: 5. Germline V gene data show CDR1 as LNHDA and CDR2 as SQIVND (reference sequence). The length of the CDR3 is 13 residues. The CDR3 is CASSATGLETQYF. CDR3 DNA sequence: TGTGCCAGTAGTGCGACAGGGTTGGAGACCCAGTACTTC.

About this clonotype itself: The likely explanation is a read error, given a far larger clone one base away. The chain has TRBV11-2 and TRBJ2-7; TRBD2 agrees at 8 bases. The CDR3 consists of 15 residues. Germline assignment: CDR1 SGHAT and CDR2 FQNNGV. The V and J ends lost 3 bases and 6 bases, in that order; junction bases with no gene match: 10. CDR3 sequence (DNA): TGTGCCAGCAGCTTGAGGGGAGCGGGAGTCGGCGAGCAGTACTTC. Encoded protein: CASSLRGAGVGEQYF. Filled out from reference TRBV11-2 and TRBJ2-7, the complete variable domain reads EAGVAQSPRYKIIEKRQSVAFWCNPISGHATLYWYQQILGQGPKLLIQFQNNGVVDDSQLPKDRFSAERLKGVDSTLKIQPAKLEDSAVYLCASSLRGAGVGEQYFGPGTRLTVT.

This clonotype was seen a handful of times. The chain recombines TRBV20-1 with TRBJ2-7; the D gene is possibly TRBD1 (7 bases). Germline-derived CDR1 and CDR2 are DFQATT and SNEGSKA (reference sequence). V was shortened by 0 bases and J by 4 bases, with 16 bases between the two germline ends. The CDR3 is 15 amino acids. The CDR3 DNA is TGCAGTGCTAGAGACGAAAGGACAGGACTATACGAGCAGTACTTC. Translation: CSARDERTGLYEQYF.

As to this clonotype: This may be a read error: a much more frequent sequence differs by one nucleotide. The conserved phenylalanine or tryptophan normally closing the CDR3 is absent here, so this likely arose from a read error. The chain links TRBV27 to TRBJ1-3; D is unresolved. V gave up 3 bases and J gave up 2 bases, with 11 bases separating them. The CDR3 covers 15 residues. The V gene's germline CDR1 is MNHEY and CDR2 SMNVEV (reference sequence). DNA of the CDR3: TGTGCCAGCAGTTTCGGAGGTCAAACTGGAAACACCATATATTCT. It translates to CASSFGGQTGNTIYS.

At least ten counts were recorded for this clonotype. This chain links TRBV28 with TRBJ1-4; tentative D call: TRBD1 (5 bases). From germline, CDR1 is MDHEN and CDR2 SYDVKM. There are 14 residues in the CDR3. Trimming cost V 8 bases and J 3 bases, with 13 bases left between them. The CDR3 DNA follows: TGTGCCAGCCATAGGGGCGGCGCTAATGAAAAACTGTTTTTT. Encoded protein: CASHRGGANEKLFF.

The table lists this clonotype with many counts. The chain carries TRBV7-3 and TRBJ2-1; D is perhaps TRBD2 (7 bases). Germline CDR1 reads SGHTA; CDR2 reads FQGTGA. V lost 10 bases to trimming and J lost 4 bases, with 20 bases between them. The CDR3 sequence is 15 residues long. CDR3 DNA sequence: TGTGCCACCCAGATTCGAGGGGGAGGGTACAATGAGCAGTTCTTC. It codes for CATQIRGGGYNEQFF.

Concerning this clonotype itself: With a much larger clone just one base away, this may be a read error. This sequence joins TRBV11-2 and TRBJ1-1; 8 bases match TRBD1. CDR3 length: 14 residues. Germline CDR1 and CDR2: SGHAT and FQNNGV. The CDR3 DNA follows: TGTACCAGCAGCTCGACAGGGGTGGGCACTGAAGCTTTCTTT. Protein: CTSSSTGVGTEAFF.

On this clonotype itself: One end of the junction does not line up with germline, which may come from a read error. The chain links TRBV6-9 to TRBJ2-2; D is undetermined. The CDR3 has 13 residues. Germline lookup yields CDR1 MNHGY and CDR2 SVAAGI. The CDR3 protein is CASSESNTGELFF. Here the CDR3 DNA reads TGCGCCAGCAGTGAGTCGAACACCGGGGAGCTGTTTTTT.